These T cell receptor beta chains were read from a single sample in a study. TCRdb analysed the RT-PCR reads with MiXCR anew, one entry per CDR3 protein. Here the sample spans more than 550,000 distinct CDR3 sequences, approximately 15% being singletons. Sequencing was carried out using memory CD4+ T cells from blood. The receptors were sampled from a female donor in good health, serving as a healthy control. The conserved cysteine and the conserved F or W are not part of the CDR3 here.

TRBV12-3/TRBV12-4	TRBJ2-7	ASSSPGNFEQY
TRBV12-3/TRBV12-4	TRBJ1-1	ASSFIQGQRGTEAF
TRBV5-1	TRBJ2-1	ASSEGQDGNNEQF
TRBV5-5	TRBJ2-1	ASSSPQGWANNEQF
TRBV20-1	TRBJ2-2	SARERGRSTGELF
TRBV7-7	TRBJ2-2	ASSFRAGELF
TRBV4-3	TRBJ2-1	ASSQGSSWGEQF
TRBV20-1	TRBJ1-1	SATTGAMNTEAF
TRBV6-1	TRBJ1-4	ASSEQLPREKLF
TRBV30	TRBJ2-6	AWSVRKSSGANVLT
TRBV28	TRBJ2-7	ASYPPGQGPFEQY
TRBV6-5	TRBJ1-1	ASSYVGQSEAF
TRBV24-1	TRBJ2-2	ATSDPNQGQKGPGELF
TRBV7-2	TRBJ2-3	ASRNRNLGADTQY
TRBV27	TRBJ2-1	ASQRAAYNEQF
TRBV7-3	TRBJ2-1	ASSLRTSGSYNEQF
TRBV12-3/TRBV12-4	TRBJ1-5	ASSSGFGDQPQH
TRBV4-3	TRBJ2-7	ASSQDLGYEQY
TRBV19	TRBJ1-5	ASSIGGARGQPQH
TRBV20-1	TRBJ2-3	SARVGQGPGTDTQY
TRBV15	TRBJ1-3	ATSISSGNTIY
TRBV20-1	TRBJ2-7	SARDGGPEQY
TRBV5-1	TRBJ2-2	ASSLLPGGNTGELF
TRBV20-1	TRBJ2-3	SAGGTSRTDTQY
TRBV7-2	TRBJ1-2	ASSAQGLALYGYT
TRBV7-8	TRBJ2-3	ASSFAGGGGTDTQY
TRBV29-1	TRBJ1-1	SASRYEEAF
TRBV7-2	TRBJ1-2	ASSLEVEGGGYT
TRBV7-8	TRBJ2-3	ASSPTSGRLSRPDTQY
TRBV6-5	TRBJ1-5	ASRPQGGGDQPQH
TRBV6-2/TRBV6-3	TRBJ2-5	ASCQKRDWGETQY
TRBV5-1	TRBJ2-5	ASSFGGVGETQY